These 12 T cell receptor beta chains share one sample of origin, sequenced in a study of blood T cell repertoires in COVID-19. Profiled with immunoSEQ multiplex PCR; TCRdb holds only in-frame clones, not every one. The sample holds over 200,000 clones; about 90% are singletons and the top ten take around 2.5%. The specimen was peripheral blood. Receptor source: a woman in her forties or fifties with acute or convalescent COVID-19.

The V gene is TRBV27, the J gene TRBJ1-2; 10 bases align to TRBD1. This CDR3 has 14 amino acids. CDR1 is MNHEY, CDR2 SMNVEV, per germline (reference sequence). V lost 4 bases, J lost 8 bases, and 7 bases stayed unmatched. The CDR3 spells CASSSYGTGEGYTF. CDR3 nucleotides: TGTGCCAGCAGTTCGTATGGGACAGGGGAGGGCTACACCTTC.

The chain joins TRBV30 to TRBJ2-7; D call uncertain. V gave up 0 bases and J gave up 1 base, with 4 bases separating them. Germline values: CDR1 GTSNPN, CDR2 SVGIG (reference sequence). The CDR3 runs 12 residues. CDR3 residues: CAWSVRSYEQYF. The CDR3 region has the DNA TGTGCCTGGAGTGTACGGTCCTACGAGCAGTACTTC.

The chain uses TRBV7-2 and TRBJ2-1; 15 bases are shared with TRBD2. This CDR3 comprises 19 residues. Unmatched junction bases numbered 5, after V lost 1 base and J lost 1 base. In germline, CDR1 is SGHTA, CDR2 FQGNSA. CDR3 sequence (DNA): TGTGCCAGCAGCTTAGTGGGACTAGCGGGAGGTTCGTCCTACAATGAGCAGTTCTTC. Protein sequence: CASSLVGLAGGSSYNEQFF.

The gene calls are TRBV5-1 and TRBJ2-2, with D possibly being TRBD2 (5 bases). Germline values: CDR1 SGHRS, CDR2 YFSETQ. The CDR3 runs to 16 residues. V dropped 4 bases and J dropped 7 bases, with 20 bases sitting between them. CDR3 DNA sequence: TGCGCCAGCAGCCACCAATGGGGAGCCTCAGGCGGGGAGCTGTTTTTT. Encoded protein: CASSHQWGASGGELFF.

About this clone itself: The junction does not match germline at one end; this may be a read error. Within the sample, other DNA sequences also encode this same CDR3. This CDR3 is CASSPTGENTEAFF. The CDR3 coding sequence is TGTGCCAGCAGCCCCACAGGGGAGAACACTGAAGCCTTCTTT. The rearrangement links TRBV3-1 (or the pseudogene TRBV3-2) to TRBJ1-1; 7 bases map to TRBD1. Germline loops: CDR1 LGHDT, CDR2 YNNKEL (reference sequence). This CDR3 comprises 14 residues.

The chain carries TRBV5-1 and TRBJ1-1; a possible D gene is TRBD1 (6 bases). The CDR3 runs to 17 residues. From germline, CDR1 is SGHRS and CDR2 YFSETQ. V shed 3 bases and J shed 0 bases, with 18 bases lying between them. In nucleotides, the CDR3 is TGCGCCAGCAGCTCACCCCCGGGACAAATGATGAACACTGAAGCTTTCTTT. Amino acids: CASSSPPGQMMNTEAFF.

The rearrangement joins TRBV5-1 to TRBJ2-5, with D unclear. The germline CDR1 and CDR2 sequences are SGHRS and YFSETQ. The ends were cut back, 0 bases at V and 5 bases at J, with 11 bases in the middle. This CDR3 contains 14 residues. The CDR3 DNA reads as TGCGCCAGCAGCTTGGACGGTCCGCGCGAGACCCAGTACTTC. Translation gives CASSLDGPRETQYF.

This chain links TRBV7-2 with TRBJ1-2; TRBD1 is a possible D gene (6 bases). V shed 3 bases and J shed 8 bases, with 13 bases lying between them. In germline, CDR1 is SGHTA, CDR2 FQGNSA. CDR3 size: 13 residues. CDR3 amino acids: CASSLYTGIGYTF. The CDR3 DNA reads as TGTGCCAGCAGCTTGTATACAGGGATAGGCTACACCTTC.

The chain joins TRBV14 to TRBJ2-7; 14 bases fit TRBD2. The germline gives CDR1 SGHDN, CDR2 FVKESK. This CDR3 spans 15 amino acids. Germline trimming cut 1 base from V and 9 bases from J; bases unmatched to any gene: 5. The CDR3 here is CASSQGTSGRIGQYF. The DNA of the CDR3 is TGTGCCAGCAGCCAAGGGACTAGCGGGAGGATTGGGCAGTACTTC.

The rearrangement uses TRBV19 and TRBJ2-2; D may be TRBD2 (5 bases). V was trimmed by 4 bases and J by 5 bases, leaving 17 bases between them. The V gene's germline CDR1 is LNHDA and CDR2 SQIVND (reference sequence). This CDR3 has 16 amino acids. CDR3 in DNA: TGTGCCAGTAGTAGACTACTAGGTGCCGGGACCGGGGAGCTGTTTTTT. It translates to CASSRLLGAGTGELFF.

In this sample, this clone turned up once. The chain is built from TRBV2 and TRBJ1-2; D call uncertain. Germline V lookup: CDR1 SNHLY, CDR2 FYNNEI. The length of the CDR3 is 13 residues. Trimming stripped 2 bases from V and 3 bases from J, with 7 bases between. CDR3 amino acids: CASSEQSHYGYTF. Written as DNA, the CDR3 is TGTGCCAGCAGTGAACAGTCCCACTATGGCTACACCTTC.

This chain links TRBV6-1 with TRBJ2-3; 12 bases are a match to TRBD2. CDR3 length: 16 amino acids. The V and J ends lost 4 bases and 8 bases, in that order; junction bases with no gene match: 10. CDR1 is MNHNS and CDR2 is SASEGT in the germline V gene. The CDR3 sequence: CASSANLAGGPGTQYF. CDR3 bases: TGTGCCAGCAGTGCTAACCTAGCGGGAGGGCCGGGTACGCAGTATTTT.